This TCR beta chain was found in a study of metastatic and nonmetastatic thyroid tumors. Whole-study context: Patients with malignant and benign thyroid disease provided blood and tumor or nodule tissue, whose repertoires were compared.

TCRdb re-processed the PCR reads through MiXCR. This table holds tens of thousands of clones, around 30% found once. There were no patients who had received any treatment before thyroid surgery. In this sample, this clone turned up many times. The antigen remains unidentified. Looked up from germline, CDR1 is SNHLY and CDR2 is FYNNEI. The junction had 10 bases not matched to a gene; V was cut back by 7 bases and J by 9 bases. This CDR3 contains 15 residues. Findings and limits, study-wide: Malignant thyroid tumors reportedly had TCR beta diversity that was significantly higher than in benign nodules, in blood and tumor.

V is TRBV2 and J is TRBJ2-1, with 12 bases fitting TRBD2. Material for sequencing was blood. The receptor was derived from a female donor with papillary thyroid cancer or a benign thyroid nodule (not recorded which). Some clones in this sample may be carry-over from other donors' samples. CDR3 sequence (DNA): TGTGCCAGCAAACTAGCGGGAGGTCCAGGGTCTGAGCAGTTCTTC. Its translation is CASKLAGGPGSEQFF.